This T cell receptor (beta chain) originates from a study of CD8 T cells in Susac syndrome. On the study more broadly: Active disease was present in about six of the sequenced Susac syndrome patients, and remission in about eight.

General study results and limits: Only a relatively small number of individuals were included in the TCR sequencing and HLA analysis. The authors found no clonal expansion in Susac syndrome CD4+ T cell repertoires.

After extraction with the RNeasy kit, roughly 0.5 to 1 ug of the RNA was reverse transcribed using random hexamers. TCRdb reprocessed the immunoSEQ multiplex PCR reads with MiXCR, giving one entry per CDR3 protein. The sample records under 300,000 distinct CDR3 sequences, roughly 95% being singletons. Germline values: CDR1 DFQATT, CDR2 SNEGSKA (reference sequence). This CDR3 spans 13 amino acids. V shed 3 bases and J shed 0 bases, with 8 bases lying between them. Peripheral blood CD8+ and CD4+ T cells were profiled by TCR beta sequencing. Comments on this clonotype: No antigen is known for it.

The receptor was isolated from a human donor with Susac syndrome. The specimen sequenced was CD4+ T cells from PBMCs. The chain uses TRBV20-1 and TRBJ1-2; TRBD1 is a possible D gene (6 bases). CDR3 in amino acids: CSARAGANYGYTF. CDR3 nucleotide sequence: TGCAGTGCTAGGGCAGGGGCTAACTATGGCTACACCTTC.